The following is a TCR beta chain sequence with its context. Unique molecular identifiers were attached to individual cDNA molecules within the library. In TCRdb, the RACE reads were re-called with MiXCR into one record per CDR3 protein. The data hold 85,000 to 100,000 distinct CDR3 sequences, with around 25% observed a single time. Time point: patch test 3, about 24 weeks after DPC sensitization. As to treatment: therapeutic diphenylcyclopropenone sensitization with weekly scalp DPC. The V gene's germline CDR1 is MNHEY and CDR2 SVGEGT. V was pared by 4 bases and J by 7 bases, with 3 bases of the junction left unmatched. The length of the CDR3 is 13 residues. This specimen belongs to a study of human T cells and chemical hapten exposure. Study-wide context: Mostly female, the patients presented with alopecia areata, totalis or universalis.

The TCR sequence derives from a man aged 35-49 years with alopecia areata. Some clones in this sample may be carry-over from other donors' samples. Here the sequenced sample was whole blood, taken in connection with sensitization to the hapten diphenylcyclopropenone (DPC). This chain links TRBV6-2 or TRBV6-3 with TRBJ1-5; 8 bases line up with TRBD1. This chain's CDR3 is CASSWTGSQPQHF. The CDR3 DNA reads as TGTGCCAGCAGTTGGACAGGGTCCCAGCCCCAGCATTTT.